Here is one TCR beta chain with its context. The record originates from a study of OX40 agonist ivuxolimab in advanced cancers. Clones were read by immunoSEQ multiplex PCR, and TCRdb kept only the in-frame ones, dropping some. The sample records roughly 91,000 clones, around 90% being singletons. Germline loops: CDR1 SNHLY, CDR2 FYNNEI. The CDR3 spans 13 residues. V was shortened by 6 bases and J by 3 bases, with 11 bases between the two germline ends. This receptor was obtained from an adult with an advanced solid tumor such as melanoma, head and neck, liver or kidney cancer. This sample comprised CD4+ or CD8+ T cells sorted from blood, obtained in a trial of the OX40 agonist ivuxolimab. This chain joins TRBV2 and TRBJ2-5, with a weak D call TRBD1 (6 bases). The DNA of the CDR3 is TGTGCCAGCAGACAGGGCGAGGAAGAGACCCAGTACTTC. Its translation is CASRQGEEETQYF.